Sequencing of this T cell receptor beta chain was carried out in a study of OX40 agonist ivuxolimab in advanced cancers. General observations from the study: CD8+ T cells averaged more expanded clones than CD4+.

Comments on this clone: The target antigen is unknown.

V lost 1 base to trimming and J lost 0 bases, with 15 bases between them. The germline gives CDR1 KGHSH, CDR2 LQKENI. The CDR3 spans 17 residues. Generated by immunoSEQ multiplex PCR, the TCRdb table keeps only in-frame clones and is missing some. The sample carries 48,000 or so clones, roughly 91% recorded once. The sequencing used CD4+ or CD8+ T cells sorted from blood, collected in a trial of the OX40 agonist ivuxolimab. The sequence was collected from an adult with an advanced solid tumor such as melanoma, head and neck, liver or kidney cancer. The chain couples TRBV18 to TRBJ1-2; D not certain. CDR3 sequence (DNA): TGTGCCAGCTCACCACGGGAGGGCCCCGGAGCTAACTATGGCTACACCTTC. This translates into CASSPREGPGANYGYTF.